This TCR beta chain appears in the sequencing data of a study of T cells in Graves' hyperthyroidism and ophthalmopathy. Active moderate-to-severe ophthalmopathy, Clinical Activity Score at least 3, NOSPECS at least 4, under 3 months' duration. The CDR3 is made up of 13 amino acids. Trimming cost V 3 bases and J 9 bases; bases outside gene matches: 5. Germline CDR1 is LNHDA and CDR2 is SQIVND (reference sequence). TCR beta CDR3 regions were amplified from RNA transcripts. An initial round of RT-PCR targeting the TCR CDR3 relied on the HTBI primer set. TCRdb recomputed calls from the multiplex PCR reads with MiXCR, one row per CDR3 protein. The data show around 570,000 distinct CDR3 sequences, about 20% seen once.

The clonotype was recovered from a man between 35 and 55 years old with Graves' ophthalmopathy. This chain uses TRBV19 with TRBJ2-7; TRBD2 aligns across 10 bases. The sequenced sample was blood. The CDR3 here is CASSIGLADGQYF. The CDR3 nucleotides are TGTGCCAGTAGTATTGGACTAGCGGATGGGCAGTACTTC.